This TCR beta chain was captured by sequencing in a study of T cells after somatic rescue of genetic block. Using immunoSEQ multiplex PCR, the repertoire was profiled, and TCRdb retains in-frame clones only, with some absent. The sample records 88,000 or so clones, more than 80% being singletons. Germline V gene sequence: CDR1 SGHRS, CDR2 YFSETQ. Trimming cost V 0 bases and J 6 bases; bases outside gene matches: 26. The CDR3 runs to 21 residues. The source is a woman younger than 30. The sample consisted of peripheral blood mononuclear cells (PBMCs). The chain couples TRBV5-1 to TRBJ1-2; 7 bases line up with TRBD1. CDR3 nucleotide sequence: TGCGCCAGCAGCTTGGAGCCGGTCCCCATCGGACGAGACAGGGCGGTCGATGGCTACACCTTC. Amino acid sequence: CASSLEPVPIGRDRAVDGYTF.